The entry that follows covers one T cell receptor (beta chain) sequence. The sample is drawn from a study of blood T cells in healthy people across ages. A second about 7 to 11 cycle PCR used barcoded and J-beta primers. One entry per CDR3 protein, called by TCRdb with MiXCR from the 5' RACE reads. Of some 550,000 distinct CDR3 sequences listed, roughly 43% are singletons. This CDR3 region has 13 residues. The germline gives CDR1 MNHEY, CDR2 SMNVEV (reference sequence). The chain links TRBV27 to TRBJ2-7; possibly TRBD1 or TRBD2 for D (5 bases each). The DNA end is more similar to TRBJ2-4, so the J call may be wrong. The receptor was isolated from a man at least 80 years old in good health. Sequenced: blood. CDR3 in DNA: TGTGCCAGCAGTTATGGGGGCAAAAACATTCAGTACTTC. It is translated as CASSYGGKNIQYF.